The 25 T cell receptor beta chains in this list originate from one sample, sequenced in a study of PD-L1 blockade in urothelial cancer. Sequenced by immunoSEQ multiplex PCR; TCRdb stores in-frame clones only, minus some. Of tens of thousands of clones listed, approximately 87% are singletons. Sample time point: pretreatment peripheral blood. The input for sequencing was PBMCs, taken around atezolizumab (anti-PD-L1) treatment. These receptor sequences come from a man between 65 and 85 years old with urothelial cancer.

CDR3 region: CASSREPGLRSQEKFF. Written as DNA, the CDR3 is TGTGCCAGTAGCAGAGAACCGGGACTACGTAGCCAAGAAAAGTTCTTC. The V gene is TRBV19, the J gene TRBJ2-1; 7 bases match TRBD2. The CDR3 runs to 16 residues. With V trimmed by 6 bases and J by 14 bases, 22 bases remained unmatched. Germline CDR1 is LNHDA and CDR2 is SQIVND (reference sequence).

The chain couples TRBV5-1 to TRBJ2-1, with 14 positions matching TRBD2. V lost 0 bases to trimming and J lost 12 bases; unmatched junction nucleotides: 8. Germline assignment: CDR1 SGHRS and CDR2 YFSETQ. The CDR3 extends over 16 amino acids. For the CDR3, the DNA is TGCGCCAGCAGCTTGGAGAAGACTAGCGGGAGGGAAGGGCAGTTCTTC. Amino acids: CASSLEKTSGREGQFF.

The chain joins TRBV9 to TRBJ2-1; 9 nucleotides align to TRBD2. The CDR3 length is 17 residues. J gave up 8 bases and V 3 bases, and 15 bases lay outside the gene matches. In germline, CDR1 is SGDLS, CDR2 YYNGEE. The CDR3 protein is CASSARPIAGVMDEQFF. CDR3 DNA: TGTGCCAGCAGCGCACGACCCATAGCGGGGGTAATGGATGAGCAGTTCTTC.

V is TRBV11-2 and J is TRBJ2-4; TRBD1 matches at 7 bases. V gave up 5 bases and J gave up 16 bases; unmatched junction bases: 8. This CDR3 is 11 amino acids long. Germline V gene sequence: CDR1 SGHAT, CDR2 FQNNGV. The CDR3: CASSIGTVRYF. The CDR3 DNA reads as TGTGCCAGCAGCATAGGGACAGTCCGATACTTC. Full variable domain (remainder filled in from reference TRBV11-2 and TRBJ2-4): EAGVAQSPRYKIIEKRQSVAFWCNPISGHATLYWYQQILGQGPKLLIQFQNNGVVDDSQLPKDRFSAERLKGVDSTLKIQPAKLEDSAVYLCASSIGTVRYFGAGTRLSVL.

The genes are TRBV16 and TRBJ1-4, with a possible D match to TRBD1 (6 bases). CDR1 is KGHSY and CDR2 is FQNENV in the germline V gene. The CDR3 has 15 amino acids. Trimming removed 2 bases at V and 8 bases at J, with 15 bases between. The CDR3 region is CASSQRMGAGEKLFF. The CDR3 nucleotides are TGTGCCAGCAGCCAACGGATGGGGGCCGGAGAAAAACTGTTTTTT.

The genes are TRBV2 and TRBJ2-2; D possibly corresponds to TRBD2 (6 bases). V was clipped by 8 bases and J by 0 bases, with 7 bases between them. CDR3 length: 13 residues. Germline-derived CDR1 and CDR2 are SNHLY and FYNNEI. This chain's CDR3 is CASGRSNTGELFF. Written as DNA, the CDR3 is TGTGCCAGCGGGAGGTCGAACACCGGGGAGCTGTTTTTT.

The chain couples TRBV21-1 to TRBJ1-4; the table's D call, TRBD1, was not checked against the DNA. TRBV21-1 is deemed a pseudogene. This CDR3 is 17 amino acids long. The CDR3 loop is CASSLPGWTGCEEKLFF. The CDR3 coding sequence is TGTGCCAGCAGCCTCCCGGGGTGGACAGGGTGTGAGGAAAAACTGTTTTTT.

The genes are TRBV5-1 and TRBJ2-5, with TRBD1 as a possible D gene (7 bases). The end of the DNA aligns better with TRBJ2-7, so the J call may be wrong. Germline V CDR1 and CDR2: SGHRS, YFSETQ. This CDR3 spans 14 amino acids. The CDR3 DNA sequence: TGCGCCAGCAACCACAGGGGAGGAGGGTACGAGCAGTACTTC. Its protein is CASNHRGGGYEQYF.

The chain carries TRBV19 and TRBJ2-1; 7 bases align to TRBD2. J lost 5 bases, V lost 8 bases, and 15 bases had no gene match. Germline CDR1 LNHDA, CDR2 SQIVND (reference sequence). The CDR3 has 16 amino acids. As DNA, the CDR3 is TGTGCCAGTCACCATCAGGCGCTAGCGGCCCACAATGAGCAGTTCTTC. The encoded protein is CASHHQALAAHNEQFF.

This chain joins TRBV5-1 and TRBJ2-1; no clear D gene. The CDR3 is 15 residues long. Trimming shortened V by 1 base and J by 0 bases, and 8 bases separated the two germline ends. From germline, CDR1 is SGHRS and CDR2 YFSETQ. CDR3 protein: CASSLTSSSYNEQFF. CDR3 DNA sequence: TGCGCCAGCAGCTTGACTTCTAGCTCCTACAATGAGCAGTTCTTC.

This clone was detected a few times. The rearrangement uses TRBV25-1 and TRBJ1-1, with no clear D. V was clipped by 5 bases and J by 0 bases, with 7 bases between them. This CDR3 has 13 residues. Germline V gene data show CDR1 as MGHDK and CDR2 as SYGVNS. The CDR3, as DNA: TGTGCCAGCAGTCTTTCTATGAACACTGAAGCTTTCTTT. It specifies CASSLSMNTEAFF.

This clone was counted only a few times. The rearrangement uses TRBV9 and TRBJ2-1, with 10 bases identical to TRBD2. Germline trimming cut 7 bases from V and 5 bases from J; bases unmatched to any gene: 6. Germline V gene sequence: CDR1 SGDLS, CDR2 YYNGEE. The CDR3 covers 14 residues. The CDR3 sequence is CASGSGRADNEQFF. DNA for the CDR3: TGTGCCAGCGGGAGCGGGAGGGCCGACAATGAGCAGTTCTTC.

The chain has TRBV5-1 and TRBJ2-3, with 11 bases identical to TRBD2. The length of the CDR3 is 17 residues. The V gene's germline CDR1 is SGHRS and CDR2 YFSETQ. The V gene end was trimmed by 1 base and the J gene end by 2 bases; junction bases not matched to a gene: 6. CDR3 in amino acids: CASSLMRSGRVTDTQYF. The CDR3 DNA sequence: TGCGCCAGCAGCTTGATGCGTAGCGGGAGGGTCACAGATACGCAGTATTTT.

The count of this clone is one. The chain is built from TRBV6-1 and TRBJ2-7, with 13 bases that match TRBD2. V shed 6 bases and J 5 bases; nucleotides not matched to a gene: 1. Germline loops: CDR1 MNHNS, CDR2 SASEGT. This CDR3 region has 13 residues. In nucleotides, the CDR3 is TGTGCCAGCAGCGGGACTAGCGGGAACGAGCAGTACTTC. This encodes CASSGTSGNEQYF.

This clone has a handful of counts. Because the CDR3 is missing its conserved closing phenylalanine or tryptophan, this is likely a read error. The DNA is left out, because the CDR3 cannot be placed on it with certainty; the CDR3 is given as TCRdb lists it. The V gene is TRBV5-1, the J gene TRBJ1-4; the D call in the table, TRBD1, was not verified against the DNA. The CDR3 extends over 9 residues, inclusive of both ends. Germline values: CDR1 SGHRS, CDR2 YFSETQ. The CDR3 sequence: CASSLPKGA.

V and J are TRBV30 and TRBJ2-6, with D maybe TRBD2 (6 bases). In germline, CDR1 is GTSNPN, CDR2 SVGIG (reference sequence). The ends were cut back, 2 bases at V and 0 bases at J, with 8 bases in the middle. This CDR3 contains 15 residues. CDR3 amino acids: CAWSWRGSGANVLTF. CDR3 in DNA: TGTGCCTGGAGTTGGAGGGGCTCTGGGGCCAACGTCCTGACTTTC. The whole variable domain, filled in from reference TRBV30 and TRBJ2-6, reads SQTIHQWPATLVQPVGSPLSLECTVEGTSNPNLYWYRQAAGRGLQLLFYSVGIGQISSEVPQNLSASRPQDRQFILSSKKLLLSDSGFYLCAWSWRGSGANVLTFGAGSRLTVL.

The CDR3 loop is CASSGGQTTNEKLFF. CDR3 in DNA: TGTGCCAGCAGCGGGGGACAGACAACTAATGAAAAACTGTTTTTT. The V call is TRBV5-8, the J call TRBJ1-4; TRBD1 agrees at 7 bases. V shed 4 bases and J 0 bases; nucleotides not matched to a gene: 3. Germline V gives CDR1 SGHTS, CDR2 YDEGEE. The CDR3 runs to 15 residues.

V and J are TRBV19 and TRBJ1-5; 9 bases map to TRBD1. The germline V gene has CDR1 LNHDA and CDR2 SQIVND (reference sequence). This CDR3 contains 16 residues. Germline trimming cut 5 bases from V and 3 bases from J; bases unmatched to any gene: 8. CDR3 in DNA: TGTGCCAGTAGTTCTACCGGGACAGGGATCAATCAGCCCCAGCATTTT. Residues: CASSSTGTGINQPQHF.

A single count supports this clone. The chain combines TRBV30 with TRBJ2-7; 7 nucleotides align to TRBD1. The V segment lost 0 bases and the J segment 4 bases; nucleotides outside the gene matches: 3. The germline gives CDR1 GTSNPN, CDR2 SVGIG (reference sequence). The length of the CDR3 is 13 residues. CDR3 nucleotides: TGTGCCTGGAGTGTAAGGACAGGTTACGAGCAGTACTTC. Translating gives CAWSVRTGYEQYF.

Only one count was recorded for this clone. The chain links TRBV29-1 to TRBJ1-5, with 7 bases identical to TRBD1. CDR1 and CDR2 from the germline V gene are SQVTM and ANQGSEA. The CDR3 spans 13 residues. V trimming: 2 bases; J trimming: 2 bases; junction bases outside the gene matches: 0. This CDR3 is CSVEQGGNQPQHF. The CDR3 bases are TGCAGCGTTGAACAGGGGGGCAATCAGCCCCAGCATTTT.

This chain uses TRBV9 with TRBJ2-1; 7 bases align to TRBD2. Looked up from germline, CDR1 is SGDLS and CDR2 is YYNGEE. V shed 0 bases, J shed 5 bases, and the junction held 5 bases outside the gene matches. CDR3 length equals 15 residues. The CDR3 bases are TGTGCCAGCAGCGTAGACGGGAGGAACGACAATGAGCAGTTCTTC. It is translated as CASSVDGRNDNEQFF.

The CDR3 spells CASSGQGISYGYTF. In nucleotides, the CDR3 is TGTGCCAGCAGTGGACAGGGGATTTCCTATGGCTACACCTTC. The V call is TRBV28, the J call TRBJ1-2; 9 bases are shared with TRBD1. Trimming at V came to 5 bases and at J to 4 bases, leaving 5 bases not matched to a gene. Per the germline V gene, CDR1 is MDHEN and CDR2 is SYDVKM. The length of the CDR3 is 14 residues.

V is TRBV6-1 and J is TRBJ1-1; D is unclear. The CDR3 consists of 14 residues. V was trimmed by 6 bases and J by 0 bases, leaving 11 bases between them. Germline CDR1 is MNHNS and CDR2 is SASEGT. CDR3 sequence: CASRRTAMNTEAFF. DNA of the CDR3: TGTGCCAGCAGGCGAACAGCTATGAACACTGAAGCTTTCTTT.

In nucleotides, the CDR3 is TGTGCCAGCAGGGAACAGGGGGCAGGAGAGACCCAGTACTTC. Amino acid sequence: CASREQGAGETQYF. The chain combines TRBV7-2 with TRBJ2-5; 9 nucleotides align to TRBD1. The V gene's germline CDR1 is SGHTA and CDR2 FQGNSA. V trimming: 6 bases; J trimming: 4 bases; junction bases outside the gene matches: 6. The length of the CDR3 is 14 residues. The full variable domain, in which reference TRBV7-2 and TRBJ2-5 provide the parts outside the CDR3, is GAGVSQSPSNKVTEKGKDVELRCDPISGHTALYWYRQSLGQGLEFLIYFQGNSAPDKSGLPSDRFSAERTGGSVSTLTIQRTQQEDSAVYLCASREQGAGETQYFGPGTRLLVL.

This sequence joins TRBV5-1 and TRBJ1-5; D possibly corresponds to TRBD1 (5 bases). The V end was cut by 4 bases, the J end by 4 bases, with 15 bases between. This CDR3 has 15 residues. Germline V gene lookup returns CDR1 SGHRS and CDR2 YFSETQ. The CDR3 here is CASSAEAGRNQPQHF. The CDR3 coding sequence is TGCGCCAGCAGCGCCGAGGCGGGGCGGAATCAGCCCCAGCATTTT. The whole variable domain, remainder taken from reference TRBV5-1 and TRBJ1-5, is KAGVTQTPRYLIKTRGQQVTLSCSPISGHRSVSWYQQTPGQGLQFLFEYFSETQRNKGNFPGRFSGRQFSNSRSEMNVSTLELGDSALYLCASSAEAGRNQPQHFGDGTRLSIL.